A selection of T cell receptor beta chains follows, all from one sample in a study of graft-versus-host responses after intestinal transplantation. Some clones are missing from TCRdb's copy, which holds only in-frame ones; the method was immunoSEQ multiplex PCR. The table shows around 19,000 clones, with roughly a third occurring only once. Material: alloreactive CD4+ T cells from a mixed lymphocyte reaction culture, obtained before transplantation. The receptor source for this set is a human patient who was an organ donor for intestinal transplantation. CDR3s include the opening cysteine and the closing phenylalanine or tryptophan. The D gene is left open where the match is weak. Size tells how often a clone was seen (once, few, many) or the class of an expanded clone, and some rows leave it out.

>-|TRBV7-2|medium-sized|TRBJ2-7
CASSFAPGTYEQYF
TGTGCCAGCAGCTTTGCCCCAGGGACCTACGAGCAGTACTTC
>-|TRBV5-1|-|TRBJ2-4
CASSLTAAKNIQYF
TGCGCCAGCAGCTTGACGGCAGCCAAAAACATTCAGTACTTC
>-|TRBV5-1|few|TRBJ2-7
CASSLSQGYEQYF
TGCGCCAGCAGCTTGAGCCAGGGCTACGAGCAGTACTTC
>-|TRBV5-4|-|TRBJ2-3
CASTRRPTIYTDTQYF
TGTGCCAGCACCCGGCGCCCCACAATTTACACAGATACGCAGTATTTT
>-|TRBV5-1|-|TRBJ2-2
CASSLRGSTGELFF
TGCGCCAGCAGCTTGAGAGGTTCCACCGGGGAGCTGTTTTTT
>-|TRBV23-1|-|TRBJ2-5
CASSQFGQCKETQYF
TGCGCCAGCAGTCAATTCGGACAGTGTAAAGAGACCCAGTACTTC
>-|TRBV9|-|TRBJ2-1
CASSVVGSGQFYNEQFF
TGTGCCAGCAGCGTAGTTGGTAGCGGTCAATTTTACAATGAGCAGTTCTTC
>-|TRBV29-1|-|TRBJ1-2
CSAGTLYGYTF
TGCAGCGCCGGGACCCTCTATGGCTACACCTTC
>-|TRBV7-8|-|TRBJ2-3
CASSLVVVLRGGTTDTQYF
TGTGCCAGCAGCTTGGTTGTCGTTCTCCGTGGGGGAACTACAGATACGCAGTATTTT
>-|TRBV5-7|few|TRBJ1-2
CASSLEGPYGYTF
TGTGCCAGCAGCTTGGAAGGTCCCTATGGCTACACCTTC
>-|TRBV5-4|-|TRBJ1-1
CASSQDWGRAEAFF
TGTGCCAGCAGCCAAGATTGGGGTCGAGCTGAAGCTTTCTTT
>-|TRBV7-9|few|TRBJ2-4
CASSLAPIANIQYF
TGTGCCAGCAGCTTAGCGCCTATAGCAAACATTCAGTACTTC
>-|TRBV4-1|-|TRBJ2-5
CASSPQVGEVETQYF
TGCGCCAGCAGCCCCCAAGTAGGGGAAGTGGAGACCCAGTACTTC
>-|TRBV7-9|few|TRBJ1-1
CASGSLRGTEAFF
TGTGCCAGCGGATCCCTAAGGGGAACTGAAGCTTTCTTT
>-|TRBV5-1|few|TRBJ2-7
CASSPVEGRNEQYF
TGCGCCAGCAGCCCGGTTGAGGGGCGTAACGAGCAGTACTTC
>-|TRBV5-1|-|TRBJ1-4
CASSLGLILNEKLFF
TGCGCCAGCAGCTTGGGACTGATTTTGAATGAAAAACTGTTTTTT
>TRBD2|TRBV7-3|-|TRBJ2-7
CASSPTSGSSYEQYF
TGTGCCAGCAGTCCCACTAGCGGGAGCTCCTACGAGCAGTACTTC
>-|TRBV9|few|TRBJ2-3
CASSVSGRAYTDTQYF
TGTGCCAGCAGCGTATCAGGTCGGGCGTACACAGATACGCAGTATTTT